This T cell receptor (beta chain) was documented in a study of T cell responses to AZD1222 COVID-19 vaccine. The CDR3 has 15 residues. The germline CDR1 and CDR2 sequences are SGHTA and FQGTGA. V lost 5 bases and J 1 base, leaving 14 bases between the germline ends. Profiling relied on immunoSEQ multiplex PCR, and the TCRdb table lists in-frame clones only, not all of them. The repertoire includes 180,000 or so clones, around 93% of them detected once, and about 1% sits in the top ten. The chain has TRBV7-3 and TRBJ2-5; the D call may be TRBD1 or TRBD2 (5 bases each). The sample here was peripheral blood, taken 28 days after the second AZD1222 dose. The TCR was taken from an adult who received the AZD1222 COVID-19 vaccine. The CDR3 loop is CASSRSPGPQETQYF. The CDR3 DNA follows: TGTGCCAGCAGCCGTTCGCCGGGGCCCCAAGAGACCCAGTACTTC.